The text below deals with one TCR beta chain. The antigen is unknown. At one end, the junction sequence differs from germline, possibly due to a read error. This entry is derived from a study of blood T cells in healthy people across ages. Study in general: In model experiments, template switching was able to capture about one barcoded beta molecule for every two T cells that were present. Study observations and caveats: Estimates of total diversity, which came from one million sequenced T cells, were considered to be underestimates. Whereas aged donors had fewer naive CD4+ cells, long-lived donors had more of them and higher diversity. The study found TCR beta diversity correlated strongly with naive T cell percentage.

Together with a sample-barcoded 5' primer, a J-beta primer mix was included in a second PCR lasting roughly 6 to 12 cycles. MiXCR, applied by TCRdb to the 5' RACE reads, yields one record per CDR3 protein. The data contain roughly 900,000 distinct CDR3 sequences, roughly 43% of them singletons. The clonotype comes from a man aged 30 to 39 in good health. Sequenced: blood.

CDR3 bases: TGCGCCAGCAGCCAATCGCTTGGTTACAACGAGCAGTTCTTC. Its protein product is CASSQSLGYNEQFF. This rearrangement joins TRBV4-3 to TRBJ2-1, with no clear D. CDR3 length: 14 amino acids. CDR1 is LGHNA, CDR2 YSLEER, per germline.